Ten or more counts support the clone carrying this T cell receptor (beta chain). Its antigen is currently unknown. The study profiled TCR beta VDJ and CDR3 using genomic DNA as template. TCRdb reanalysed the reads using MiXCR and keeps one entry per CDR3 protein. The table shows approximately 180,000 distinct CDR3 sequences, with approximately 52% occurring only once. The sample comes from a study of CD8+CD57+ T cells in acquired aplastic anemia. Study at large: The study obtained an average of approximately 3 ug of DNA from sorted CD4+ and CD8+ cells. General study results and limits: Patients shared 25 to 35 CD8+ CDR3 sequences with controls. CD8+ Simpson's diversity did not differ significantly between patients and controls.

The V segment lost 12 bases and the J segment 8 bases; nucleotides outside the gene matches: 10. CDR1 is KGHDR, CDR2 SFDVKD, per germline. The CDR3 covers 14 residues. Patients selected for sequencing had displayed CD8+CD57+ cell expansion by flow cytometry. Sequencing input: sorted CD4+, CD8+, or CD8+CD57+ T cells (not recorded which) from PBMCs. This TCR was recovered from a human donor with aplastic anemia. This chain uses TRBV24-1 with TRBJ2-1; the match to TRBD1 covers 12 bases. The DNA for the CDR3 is TGTGCCGCGCAAGGGACAGGGGGCGCGGATGAGCAGTTCTTC. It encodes CAAQGTGGADEQFF.